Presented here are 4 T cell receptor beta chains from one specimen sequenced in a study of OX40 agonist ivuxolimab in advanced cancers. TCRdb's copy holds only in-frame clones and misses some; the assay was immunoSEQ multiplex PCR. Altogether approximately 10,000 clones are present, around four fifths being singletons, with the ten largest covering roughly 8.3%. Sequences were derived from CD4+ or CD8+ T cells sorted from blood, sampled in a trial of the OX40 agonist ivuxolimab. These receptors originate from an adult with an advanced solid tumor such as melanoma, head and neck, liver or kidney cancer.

The CDR3, as DNA: TGTGCCAGCAGCCCCCTCGGGGGACGCGAGCAGTACTTC. Translating gives CASSPLGGREQYF. The chain links TRBV7-2 to TRBJ2-7, with D maybe TRBD2 (6 bases). Trimming took 5 bases from V and 6 from J, leaving 14 bases between them. This CDR3 comprises 13 residues. In germline, CDR1 is SGHTA, CDR2 FQGNSA.

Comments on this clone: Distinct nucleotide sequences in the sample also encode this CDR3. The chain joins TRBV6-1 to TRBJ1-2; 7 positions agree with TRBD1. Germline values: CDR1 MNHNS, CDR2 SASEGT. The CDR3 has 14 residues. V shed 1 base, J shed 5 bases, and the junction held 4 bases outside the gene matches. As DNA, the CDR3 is TGTGCCAGCAGTGAAGGGCCAGGGGGTTATGGCTACACCTTC. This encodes CASSEGPGGYGYTF.

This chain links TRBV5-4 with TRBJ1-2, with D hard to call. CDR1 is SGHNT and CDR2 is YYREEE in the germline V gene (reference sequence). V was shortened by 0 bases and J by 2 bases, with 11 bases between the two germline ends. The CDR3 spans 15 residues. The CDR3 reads CASSLASGLNYGYTF. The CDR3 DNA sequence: TGTGCCAGCAGCTTGGCCTCGGGTCTAAACTATGGCTACACCTTC.

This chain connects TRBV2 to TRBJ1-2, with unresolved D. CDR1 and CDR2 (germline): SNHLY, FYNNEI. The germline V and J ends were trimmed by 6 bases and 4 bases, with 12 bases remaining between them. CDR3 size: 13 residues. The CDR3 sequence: CASRITETYGYTF. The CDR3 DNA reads TGTGCCAGCAGAATAACTGAGACCTATGGCTACACCTTC.